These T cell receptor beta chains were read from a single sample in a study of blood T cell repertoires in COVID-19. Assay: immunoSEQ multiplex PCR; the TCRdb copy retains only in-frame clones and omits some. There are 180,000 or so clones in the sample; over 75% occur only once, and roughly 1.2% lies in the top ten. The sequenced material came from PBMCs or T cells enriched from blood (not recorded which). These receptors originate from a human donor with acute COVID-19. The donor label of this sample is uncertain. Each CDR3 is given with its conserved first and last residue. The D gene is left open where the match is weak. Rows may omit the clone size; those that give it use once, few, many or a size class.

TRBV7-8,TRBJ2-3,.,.,CASSPRTEGSTDTQYF,TGTGCCAGCAGCCCTAGGACGGAGGGTAGCACAGATACGCAGTATTTT
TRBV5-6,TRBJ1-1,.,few,CASIRAGRDEGTEAFF,TGTGCCAGCATCCGTGCCGGGCGGGATGAAGGAACTGAAGCTTTCTTT
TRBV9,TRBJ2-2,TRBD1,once,CASSSGGTNTGELFF,TGTGCCAGCAGCTCAGGGGGAACGAACACCGGGGAGCTGTTTTTT
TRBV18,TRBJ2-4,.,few,CASSPSQSGAYDQYF,TGTGCCAGCTCACCATCACAGTCTGGGGCGTATGATCAGTACTTC
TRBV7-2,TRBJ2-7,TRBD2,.,CASSSGGGAYEQYF,TGTGCCAGCAGCTCCGGGGGGGGCGCCTACGAGCAGTACTTC
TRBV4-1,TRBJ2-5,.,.,CASSQDSSRETQYF,TGCGCCAGCAGCCAAGATAGTAGCCGAGAGACCCAGTACTTC
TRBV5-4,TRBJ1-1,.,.,CASGNPPNTEAFF,TGTGCCAGCGGCAATCCACCGAACACTGAAGCTTTCTTT
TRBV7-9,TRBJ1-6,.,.,CASSTGMPSPPLHF,TGTGCCAGCTCCACAGGGATGCCCTCGCCACCCCTCCACTTT
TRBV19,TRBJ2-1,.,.,CASREVAYNEQFF,TGTGCCAGTAGGGAGGTCGCCTACAATGAGCAGTTCTTC
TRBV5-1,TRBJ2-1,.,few,CASSSTGYNEQFF,TGCGCCAGCAGCTCCACGGGGTACAATGAGCAGTTCTTC
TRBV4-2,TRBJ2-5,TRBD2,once,CASSQELAGVGETQYF,TGTGCCAGCAGCCAAGAGCTAGCGGGGGTTGGGGAGACCCAGTACTTC
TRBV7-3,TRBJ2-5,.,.,CASSLQAAGRETQYF,TGTGCCAGCAGCTTACAGGCGGCGGGGAGGGAGACCCAGTACTTC
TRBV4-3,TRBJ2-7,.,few,CASSQEIGRGEQYF,TGCGCCAGCAGCCAAGAAATAGGTCGGGGCGAGCAGTACTTC
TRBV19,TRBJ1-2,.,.,CASSKDRTYYGYTF,TGTGCCAGTAGTAAGGACAGAACTTACTATGGCTACACCTTC
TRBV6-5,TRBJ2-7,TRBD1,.,CASKGAGGTYEQYF,TGTGCCAGCAAGGGGGCAGGGGGAACCTACGAGCAGTACTTC
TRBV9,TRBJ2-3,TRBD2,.,CASSVGGGAADTQYF,TGTGCCAGCAGCGTAGGCGGGGGGGCGGCAGATACGCAGTATTTT
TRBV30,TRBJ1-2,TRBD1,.,CAWSADRAVYGYTF,TGTGCCTGGAGTGCAGACAGGGCGGTCTATGGCTACACCTTC
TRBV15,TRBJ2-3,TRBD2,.,CATSRAGRGGTDTQYF,TGTGCCACCAGCAGAGCGGGGCGGGGGGGAACAGATACGCAGTATTTT
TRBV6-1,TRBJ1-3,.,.,CASSVRGTLSGNTIYF,TGTGCCAGCAGTGTACGCGGGACCCTCTCTGGAAACACCATATATTTT
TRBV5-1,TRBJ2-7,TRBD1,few,CASSFQGVEEQYF,TGCGCCAGCAGCTTTCAGGGGGTGGAAGAGCAGTACTTC
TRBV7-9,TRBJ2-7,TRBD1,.,CASRSRDSRVYEQYF,TGTGCCAGCAGAAGTCGGGACAGTCGCGTTTACGAGCAGTACTTC
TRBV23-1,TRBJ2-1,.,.,CASSQSKSVQDPYNEQFF,TGCGCCAGCAGTCAATCGAAAAGTGTGCAGGATCCCTACAATGAGCAGTTCTTC
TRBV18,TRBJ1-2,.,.,CASSPENPFGQIGYTF,TGTGCCAGCTCGCCGGAAAATCCTTTCGGACAGATAGGCTACACCTTC